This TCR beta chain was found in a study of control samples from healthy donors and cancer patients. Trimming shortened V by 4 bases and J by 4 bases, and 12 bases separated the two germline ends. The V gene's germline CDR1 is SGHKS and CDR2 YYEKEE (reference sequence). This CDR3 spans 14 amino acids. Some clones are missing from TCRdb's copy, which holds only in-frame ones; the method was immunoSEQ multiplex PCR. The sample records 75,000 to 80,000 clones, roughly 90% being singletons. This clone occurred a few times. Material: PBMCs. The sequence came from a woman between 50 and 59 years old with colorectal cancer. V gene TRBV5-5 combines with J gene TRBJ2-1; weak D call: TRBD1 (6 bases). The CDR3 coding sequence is TGTGCCAGCAGCCCCGCAGGGGCTTACAATGAGCAGTTCTTC. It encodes CASSPAGAYNEQFF.